The text below deals with one T cell receptor (beta chain). Its antigen is undetermined. At the Johns Hopkins FTIC core, DNA taken from cultured CD4+ T cells was sequenced by way of the Oncomine TCR Beta short-read assay. TCRdb recomputed calls from the PCR reads with MiXCR, one row per CDR3 protein. This sample has just under 20,000 distinct CDR3 sequences; roughly 45% occur once, and the top ten carry roughly 25%. The CDR3 consists of 12 residues. V was clipped by 6 bases and J by 5 bases, with 10 bases between them. This entry is derived from a study of vaccination and CD4 T cells after COVID-19. Turning to the study itself: Post-COVID samples had a sampling time that fell a median around 100 days after diagnosis (range 35 to 161). Samples after vaccination came a median approximately 66 days past dose two, ranging 14 to 241.

The treatment is: approximately nine-day PBMC culture with coronavirus spike peptide pools or control peptides (ViraFEST assay). With fresh IL-2 medium, half the medium was replaced on days 3 and 7. The chain recombines TRBV12-3 or TRBV12-4 with TRBJ2-5; D remains ambiguous. The starting material was CD4+ T cells from blood, cultured in vitro, obtained before SARS-CoV-2 vaccination. This TCR was recovered from a human donor who had recovered from COVID-19. CDR3 sequence (DNA): TGTGCCAGCAGCCCTAGATCCGAGACCCAGTACTTC. It specifies CASSPRSETQYF.